Listed below are T cell receptor beta chains from one sample, sequenced in a study of blood T cells in healthy people across ages. A single record per CDR3 protein comes from TCRdb applying MiXCR to the 5' RACE reads. The table shows 1.5 million to 2 million distinct CDR3 sequences, with about 28% occurring only once. The material sequenced was blood. Source of these receptors: a woman in her twenties or thirties in good health. Both conserved end residues are part of each CDR3. A D gene is named only where the DNA matches it firmly. Only part of the rows carry a size: once, few, many, or a class if the clone is expanded.

J | size | V | D | CDR3 | DNA
TRBJ2-6 | NA | TRBV4-2 | NA | CASSQGGRDSGANVLTF | TGTGCCAGCAGCCAAGGGGGCCGGGATTCTGGGGCCAACGTCCTGACTTTC
TRBJ1-1 | few | TRBV5-1 | TRBD1 | CASRIDRGSEAFF | TGCGCCAGCAGAATCGACAGGGGGTCCGAAGCTTTCTTT
TRBJ2-7 | many | TRBV10-1 | NA | CASLLWGAEQYF | TGCGCCAGCCTCCTTTGGGGCGCCGAGCAGTACTTC
TRBJ2-2 | NA | TRBV5-1 | NA | CASSLRDSITGELFF | TGCGCCAGCAGCTTGAGGGACTCTATAACCGGGGAGCTGTTTTTT
TRBJ1-2 | few | TRBV7-6 | TRBD1 | CASSLQGVGGYGYTF | TGTGCCAGCAGCTTACAGGGGGTGGGTGGCTATGGCTACACCTTC
TRBJ2-2 | NA | TRBV6-2/TRBV6-3 | NA | CASSYGRDRRYPGELFF | TGTGCCAGCAGTTACGGAAGGGACCGAAGATACCCCGGGGAGCTGTTTTTT
TRBJ2-7 | many | TRBV29-1 | TRBD1 | CSVTTGGNSYEQYF | TGCAGCGTTACGACAGGGGGAAACTCCTACGAGCAGTACTTC
TRBJ2-1 | few | TRBV6-6 | TRBD1 | CASSYSDRVINEQFF | TGTGCCAGCAGTTACTCTGACAGGGTAATAAATGAGCAGTTCTTC
TRBJ2-3 | few | TRBV4-1 | TRBD2 | CASSQDSGGENTDTQYF | TGCGCCAGCAGCCAAGATAGTGGGGGGGAGAATACAGATACGCAGTATTTT
TRBJ2-1 | NA | TRBV2 | TRBD2 | CARKSGAEQFF | TGTGCCAGAAAGAGCGGGGCCGAGCAGTTCTTC
TRBJ2-7 | NA | TRBV6-2/TRBV6-3 | NA | CASSYSIRVSYEQYF | TGTGCCAGCAGTTACTCGATTAGGGTCTCCTACGAGCAGTACTTC
TRBJ2-1 | NA | TRBV14 | NA | CASSQDWTLSSYNEQFF | TGTGCCAGCAGCCAAGATTGGACTTTGAGCTCCTACAATGAGCAGTTCTTC
TRBJ2-2 | few | TRBV20-1 | TRBD1 | CSANDRANTGELFF | TGCAGTGCCAACGACAGGGCGAACACCGGGGAGCTGTTTTTT
TRBJ2-1 | NA | TRBV6-1 | TRBD1 | CASNWDRDNEQFF | TGTGCCAGCAATTGGGACAGGGACAATGAGCAGTTCTTC
TRBJ1-1 | many | TRBV29-1 | NA | CSVQRQEFAEAFF | TGCAGCGTACAAAGACAGGAGTTTGCTGAAGCTTTCTTT
TRBJ2-1 | few | TRBV5-1 | TRBD2 | CASSLLSGLADNEQFF | TGCGCCAGCAGCTTGTTATCGGGACTAGCCGACAATGAGCAGTTCTTC
TRBJ2-7 | NA | TRBV3-1 | NA | CASSPTVSGEQYF | TGTGCCAGCAGCCCGACAGTGAGTGGGGAGCAGTACTTC
TRBJ2-7 | NA | TRBV6-2/TRBV6-3 | NA | CASSSLGRASYEQYF | TGTGCCAGCAGTTCCCTCGGGCGGGCCTCCTACGAGCAGTACTTC
TRBJ2-3 | NA | TRBV3-1 | TRBD2 | CASSRNPVYLAGGGDTQYF | TGTGCCAGCAGCCGAAACCCCGTCTATTTAGCGGGAGGAGGAGATACGCAGTATTTT
TRBJ2-7 | many | TRBV4-1 | TRBD2 | CASSQDEREGGEQYF | TGCGCCAGCAGCCAAGATGAGCGGGAGGGGGGCGAGCAGTACTTC
TRBJ2-6 | many | TRBV6-1 | TRBD1 | CASGTGGTGANVLTF | TGTGCCAGCGGGACAGGGGGGACTGGGGCCAACGTCCTGACTTTC
TRBJ1-4 | few | TRBV5-1 | NA | CASSPGPRRGMNEKRFF | TGCGCCAGCAGCCCGGGACCGCGTCGAGGGATGAATGAAAAACGGTTTTTT
TRBJ1-2 | NA | TRBV6-2/TRBV6-3 | TRBD1 | CASSYGDRSRYGYTF | TGTGCCAGCAGCTACGGGGACAGGTCCCGCTATGGCTACACCTTC
TRBJ2-7 | NA | TRBV5-1 | TRBD2 | CASSRSGEAYEQYF | TGCGCCAGCAGCCGTAGCGGGGAGGCCTACGAGCAGTACTTC
TRBJ2-3 | NA | TRBV20-1 | NA | CSAKWGGGSDTQYF | TGCAGTGCTAAGTGGGGGGGCGGGTCAGATACGCAGTATTTT
TRBJ2-1 | NA | TRBV14 | NA | CASSQIGAPYNEQFF | TGTGCCAGCAGCCAAATAGGGGCCCCCTACAATGAGCAGTTCTTC
TRBJ2-7 | NA | TRBV7-2 | TRBD2 | CASAGTSGSYEQYF | TGTGCCAGCGCAGGGACTAGCGGGAGTTACGAGCAGTACTTC
TRBJ2-3 | NA | TRBV12-3/TRBV12-4 | TRBD1 | CASSLGVTGQGITDTQYF | TGTGCCAGCAGCCTCGGGGTAACGGGACAGGGGATCACAGATACGCAGTATTTT
TRBJ1-5 | few | TRBV20-1 | TRBD1 | CSASGQINQPQHF | TGCAGTGCGTCGGGACAGATCAATCAGCCCCAGCATTTT
TRBJ1-1 | many | TRBV7-9 | NA | CASSLSTGTEAFF | TGTGCCAGCAGCCTTTCGACCGGAACTGAAGCTTTCTTT
TRBJ2-3 | NA | TRBV5-4 | NA | CASSLGRQTDTQYF | TGTGCCAGCAGCTTAGGGCGTCAAACAGATACGCAGTATTTT
TRBJ2-7 | many | TRBV20-1 | TRBD1 | CSARDLRDRYYEQYF | TGCAGTGCTAGAGACCTCCGGGACAGGTACTACGAGCAGTACTTC
TRBJ1-5 | NA | TRBV28 | TRBD1 | CASSGVSGQGVQYSNQPQHF | TGTGCCAGCAGTGGAGTTTCAGGACAGGGGGTCCAATATAGCAATCAGCCCCAGCATTTT
TRBJ1-2 | NA | TRBV3-1 | NA | CASSGETRGNYGYTF | TGTGCCAGCAGCGGGGAAACTAGGGGGAACTATGGCTACACCTTC
TRBJ1-2 | NA | TRBV2 | TRBD1 | CARGDRAYGYTF | TGTGCCAGAGGAGACAGGGCCTATGGCTACACCTTC
TRBJ2-1 | few | TRBV4-3 | TRBD2 | CASSQASGRAYNEQFF | TGCGCCAGCAGCCAAGCTAGCGGGAGGGCCTACAATGAGCAGTTCTTC
TRBJ1-2 | NA | TRBV10-3 | NA | CAISGDTAYGYTF | TGTGCCATCAGTGGCGACACAGCCTATGGCTACACCTTC
TRBJ1-2 | NA | TRBV12-3/TRBV12-4 | NA | CASSNFGYGYTF | TGTGCCAGCAGCAATTTCGGGTATGGCTACACCTTC
TRBJ2-2 | NA | TRBV20-1 | NA | CSAREPAGGANTGELFF | TGCAGTGCTAGAGAACCCGCAGGGGGGGCGAACACCGGGGAGCTGTTTTTT
TRBJ2-7 | few | TRBV7-8 | NA | CASSFKASTDEQYF | TGTGCCAGCAGCTTTAAGGCTAGCACCGACGAGCAGTACTTC
TRBJ1-5 | NA | TRBV5-5 | NA | CASSLLRTPGNQPQHF | TGTGCCAGCAGCTTGTTAAGGACGCCCGGCAATCAGCCCCAGCATTTT
TRBJ2-1 | few | TRBV6-5 | NA | CASSYPGPGNEQFF | TGTGCCAGCAGTTACCCCGGACCTGGAAATGAGCAGTTCTTC
TRBJ1-5 | NA | TRBV6-5 | NA | CASSGVGTSQHF | TGTGCCAGCAGTGGGGTCGGGACTTCGCAGCATTTT
TRBJ2-7 | many | TRBV5-1 | TRBD2 | CASSLGSGGFYEQYF | TGCGCCAGCAGCTTGGGTAGCGGGGGTTTCTACGAGCAGTACTTC